This T cell receptor beta chain appears in the sequencing data of a study of a mutant IDH1 vaccine in newly diagnosed glioma. Background on the study: Averaging around 40 years of age, treated patients were around 60% male and approximately 38% female. Radiotherapy, temozolomide, or both had been given previously, and both were given to most. Notes on the study in general: Any relationship between pseudoprogression and changes in top peripheral T cell clonotypes seemed absent.

The time point is: baseline, week 1 (first vaccination visit). Stated treatment: pre-vaccination baseline after standard-of-care therapy. Comment on this clone: Its target is unknown.

Generated by immunoSEQ multiplex PCR, the TCRdb table keeps only in-frame clones and is missing some. The sample carries about 63,000 clones, 65% to 85% recorded once. The CDR3 is 11 residues long. The ends were cut back, 3 bases at V and 9 bases at J, with 11 bases in the middle. Germline CDR1 DFQATT, CDR2 SNEGSKA (reference sequence). The chain carries TRBV20-1 and TRBJ1-2; D unclear. This specimen consisted of peripheral blood mononuclear cells (PBMCs), obtained from a glioma patient treated with radiotherapy, temozolomide or both. The receptor's source is a woman under 30 with glioma. Some clones in this sample may be carry-over from other donors' samples. CDR3 coding DNA: TGCAGTGCTAGCTTTCAGGAGAGCTACACCTTC. This translates into CSASFQESYTF.